This is a list of T cell receptor beta chains from one sample in a study of cytomegalovirus exposure and HLA in healthy donors. Sequenced by immunoSEQ multiplex PCR; TCRdb stores in-frame clones only, minus some. The sample has about 58,000 clones; more than 90% are singletons. The sequencing sample was made of PBMCs. The receptors were sampled from a man between 18 and 29 years old in good health and CMV-seronegative. The CDR3 runs from the conserved cysteine through the conserved F or W. Clone size is not always given. Where it is, it says once, few, many or a class for expanded clones.

clone size | V gene | CDR3 protein
NA | TRBV10-1 | CATRKVVDRVTGELFF
NA | TRBV7-9 | CASSPEESDGNYEQYF
NA | TRBV28 | CASSLDYEQFF
NA | TRBV7-9 | CASSLALAGGGELFF
NA | TRBV19 | CASSRLAGPYNEQFF
NA | TRBV6-5 | CASSALQGAAEAFF
NA | TRBV4-3 | CASSQDRLTNYHQPQHF
NA | TRBV4-1 | CASSQSGLAGRDEQFF
NA | TRBV18 | CASSRDRGRGNTIYF
once | TRBV6-1 | CASSRAETYEQYF
NA | TRBV30 | CAWSAGQGSGGQPQHF
NA | TRBV28 | CASSLGTFNEKLFF
NA | TRBV11-3 | CASSLAFPPGTGTGELFF
NA | TRBV18 | CASSPRRYEQFF
NA | TRBV5-1 | CASSSLAPGQVPYGYTF
NA | TRBV11-2 | CASSLDQGGYGYTF
NA | TRBV14 | CASSLQREDTDTQYF
NA | TRBV2 | CASSSRGDGELFF
NA | TRBV29-1 | CSVAPFRGSEQYF
NA | TRBV11-2 | CASSLARWEQFF
NA | TRBV7-9 | CASSFGGGGLAGSEQYF
NA | TRBV30 | CAWFGLAGRLDTQYF
NA | TRBV5-1 | CATSYSGNSYNEQFF
NA | TRBV9 | CASSVDHGNTEAFF
once | TRBV11-2 | CASSLGAGYEQYF
NA | TRBV4-3 | CASSQDWDRVAKLFF
NA | TRBV4-3 | CASSPRSRGGADTGELFF
NA | TRBV5-1 | CASSLGLAGNNEQFF
NA | TRBV14 | CASSQVGVGRQGDDGYTF
NA | TRBV28 | CARNIDGTGVTANYGYTF
NA | TRBV9 | CASSVEGQVNTEAFF
NA | TRBV28 | CATLQGIYTEAFF
NA | TRBV5-1 | CASSLALPGFGGTDTQYF
once | TRBV5-5 | CASSLRTESSYEQYF
NA | TRBV7-2 | CASSLVLADPDTQYF
NA | TRBV5-1 | CASSLERLAEYNEQFF
NA | TRBV15 | CATKAYGSRAAETQYF
NA | TRBV6-1 | CASRVAGARVYEQYF
NA | TRBV11-2 | CASSLDRSGNTGELFF
NA | TRBV7-9 | CASSLVAGGNEQYF
NA | TRBV5-1 | CASSPLAGVAYEQYF
once | TRBV5-5 | CASSLAGSFYNEQFF
NA | TRBV6-6 | CASSSQSYEQYF
NA | TRBV28 | CAGQTATSTDTQYF